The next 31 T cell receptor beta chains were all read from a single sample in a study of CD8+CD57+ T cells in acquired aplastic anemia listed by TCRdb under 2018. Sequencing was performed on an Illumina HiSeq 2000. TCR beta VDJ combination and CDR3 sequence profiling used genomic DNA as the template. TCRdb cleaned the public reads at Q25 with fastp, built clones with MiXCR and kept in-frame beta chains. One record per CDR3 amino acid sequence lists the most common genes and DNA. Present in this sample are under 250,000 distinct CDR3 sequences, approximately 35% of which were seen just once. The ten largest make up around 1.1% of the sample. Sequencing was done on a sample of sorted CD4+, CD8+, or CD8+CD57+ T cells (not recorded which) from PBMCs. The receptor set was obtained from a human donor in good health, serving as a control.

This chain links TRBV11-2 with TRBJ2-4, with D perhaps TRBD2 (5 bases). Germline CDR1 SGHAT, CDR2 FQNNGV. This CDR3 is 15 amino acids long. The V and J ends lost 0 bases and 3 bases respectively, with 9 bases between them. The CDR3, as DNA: TGTGCCAGCAGCTTAGAGTGGACTCTCAAAAACATTCAGTACTTC. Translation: CASSLEWTLKNIQYF.

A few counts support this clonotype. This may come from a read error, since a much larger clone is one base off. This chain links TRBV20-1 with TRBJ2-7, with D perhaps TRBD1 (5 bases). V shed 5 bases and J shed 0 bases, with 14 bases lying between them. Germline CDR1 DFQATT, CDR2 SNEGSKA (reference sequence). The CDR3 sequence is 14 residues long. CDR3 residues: CSAPQVTDSYEQYF. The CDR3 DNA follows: TGCAGTGCTCCCCAAGTGACAGACTCCTACGAGCAGTACTTC.

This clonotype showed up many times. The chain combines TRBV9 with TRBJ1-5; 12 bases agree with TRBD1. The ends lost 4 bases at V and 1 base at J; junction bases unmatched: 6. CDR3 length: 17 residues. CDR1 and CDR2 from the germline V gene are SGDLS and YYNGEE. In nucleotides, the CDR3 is TGTGCCAGCAGCTTGCGGGACAGGGGGCGCAGCAATCAGCCCCAGCATTTT. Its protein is CASSLRDRGRSNQPQHF.

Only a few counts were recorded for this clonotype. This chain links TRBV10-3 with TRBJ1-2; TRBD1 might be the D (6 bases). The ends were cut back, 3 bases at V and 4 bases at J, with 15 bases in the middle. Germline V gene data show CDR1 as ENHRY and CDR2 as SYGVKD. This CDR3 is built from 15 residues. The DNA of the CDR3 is TGTGCCATCAGTGAAGAGTCCAGGGGCGGCTATGGCTACACCTTC. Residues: CAISEESRGGYGYTF.

CDR3 bases: TGTGCCAGCAGCCATGGACTAGCGGGGGGGCGTGCCAAGAATGAGCAGTTCTTC. Its translation is CASSHGLAGGRAKNEQFF. V and J are TRBV25-1 and TRBJ2-1; 15 nucleotides line up with TRBD2. J was trimmed by 7 bases and V by 6 bases; bases with no gene match: 13. Germline V gene data show CDR1 as MGHDK and CDR2 as SYGVNS. CDR3 length equals 18 residues.

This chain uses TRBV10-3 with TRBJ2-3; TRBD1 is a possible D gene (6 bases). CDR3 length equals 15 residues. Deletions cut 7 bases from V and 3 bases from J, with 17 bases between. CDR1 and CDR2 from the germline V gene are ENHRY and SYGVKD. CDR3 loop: CAIKPGQLETDTQYF. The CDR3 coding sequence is TGTGCCATCAAACCGGGACAATTAGAGACAGATACGCAGTATTTT.

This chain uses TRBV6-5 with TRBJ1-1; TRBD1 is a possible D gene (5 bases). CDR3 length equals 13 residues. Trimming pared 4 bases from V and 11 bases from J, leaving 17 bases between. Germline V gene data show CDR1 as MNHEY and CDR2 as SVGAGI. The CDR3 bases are TGTGCCAGCAGTTCCTACACGGGGGAAAGGGCTTTCTTT. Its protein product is CASSSYTGERAFF.

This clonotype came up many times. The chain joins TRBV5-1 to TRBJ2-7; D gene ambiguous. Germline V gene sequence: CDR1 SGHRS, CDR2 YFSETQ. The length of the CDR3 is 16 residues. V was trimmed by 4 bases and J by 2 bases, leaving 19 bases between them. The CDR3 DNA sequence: TGCGCCAGCAGCCCAACGCCGGGTTCGTTCCCCTACGAGCAGTACTTC. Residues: CASSPTPGSFPYEQYF.

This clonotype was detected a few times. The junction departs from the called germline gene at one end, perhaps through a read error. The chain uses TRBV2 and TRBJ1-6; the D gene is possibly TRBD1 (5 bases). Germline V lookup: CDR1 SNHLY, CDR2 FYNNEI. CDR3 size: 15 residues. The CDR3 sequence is CARRQVTANNSPLHF. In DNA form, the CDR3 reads TGTGCCAGGCGCCAGGTGACAGCGAATAATTCGCCCCTCCACTTT.

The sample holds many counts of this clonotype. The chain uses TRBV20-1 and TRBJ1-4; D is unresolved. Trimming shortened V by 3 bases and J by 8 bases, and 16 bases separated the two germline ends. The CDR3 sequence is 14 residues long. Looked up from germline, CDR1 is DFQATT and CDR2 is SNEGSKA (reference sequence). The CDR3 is CSARGLGRLEKLFF. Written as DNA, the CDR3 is TGCAGTGCTAGGGGATTGGGCAGATTGGAAAAACTGTTTTTT.

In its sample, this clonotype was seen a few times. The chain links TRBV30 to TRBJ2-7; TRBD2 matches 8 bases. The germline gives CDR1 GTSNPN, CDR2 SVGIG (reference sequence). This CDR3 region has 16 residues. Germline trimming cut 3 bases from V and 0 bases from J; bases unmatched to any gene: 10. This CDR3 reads CAWRGGSRGDSYEQYF. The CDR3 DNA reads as TGTGCCTGGAGGGGGGGCTCGCGGGGGGACTCCTACGAGCAGTACTTC.

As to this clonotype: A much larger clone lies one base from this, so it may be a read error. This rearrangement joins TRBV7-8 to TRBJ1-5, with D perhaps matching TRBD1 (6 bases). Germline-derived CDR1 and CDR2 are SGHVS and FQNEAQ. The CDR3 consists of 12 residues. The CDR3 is CANSLVGASQHF. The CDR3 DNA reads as TGTGCCAACAGCTTAGTGGGGGCGTCTCAGCATTTT.

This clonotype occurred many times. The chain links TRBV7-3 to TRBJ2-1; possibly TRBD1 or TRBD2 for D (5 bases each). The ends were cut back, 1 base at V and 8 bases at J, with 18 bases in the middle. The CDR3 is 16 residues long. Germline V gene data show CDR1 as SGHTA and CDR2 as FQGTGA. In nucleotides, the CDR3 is TGTGCCAGCAGCTTAAGGGGGTGGGACGGTGAGGATGAGCAGTTCTTC. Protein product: CASSLRGWDGEDEQFF.

The CDR3 here is CATSDTGTGLWTQYF. CDR3 in DNA: TGTGCCACCAGTGATACCGGGACAGGGCTTTGGACCCAGTACTTC. J is TRBJ2-5 and V is TRBV24-1; 9 bases are shared with TRBD1. From germline, CDR1 is KGHDR and CDR2 SFDVKD. This CDR3 spans 15 amino acids. Unmatched junction bases numbered 8, after V lost 3 bases and J lost 7 bases.

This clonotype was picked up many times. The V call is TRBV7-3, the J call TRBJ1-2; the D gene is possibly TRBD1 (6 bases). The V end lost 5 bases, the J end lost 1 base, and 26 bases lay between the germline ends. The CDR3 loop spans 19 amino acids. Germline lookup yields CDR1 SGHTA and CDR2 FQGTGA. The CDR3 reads CASSPRLRDKGGGNYGYTF. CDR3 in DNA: TGTGCCAGCAGCCCAAGGTTACGAGACAAGGGGGGCGGTAACTATGGCTACACCTTC. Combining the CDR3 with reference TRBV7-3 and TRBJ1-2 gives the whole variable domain GAGVSQTPSNKVTEKGKYVELRCDPISGHTALYWYRQSLGQGPEFLIYFQGTGAADDSGLPNDRFFAVRPEGSVSTLKIQRTERGDSAVYLCASSPRLRDKGGGNYGYTFGSGTRLTVV.

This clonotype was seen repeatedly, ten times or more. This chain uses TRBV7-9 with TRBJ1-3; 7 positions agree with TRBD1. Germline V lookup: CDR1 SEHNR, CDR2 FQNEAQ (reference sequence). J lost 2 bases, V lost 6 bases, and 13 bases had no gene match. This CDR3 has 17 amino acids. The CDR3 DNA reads TGTGCCAGCAGGGTAGTGGGAGACAGGGTAACTGGAAACACCATATATTTT. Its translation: CASRVVGDRVTGNTIYF.

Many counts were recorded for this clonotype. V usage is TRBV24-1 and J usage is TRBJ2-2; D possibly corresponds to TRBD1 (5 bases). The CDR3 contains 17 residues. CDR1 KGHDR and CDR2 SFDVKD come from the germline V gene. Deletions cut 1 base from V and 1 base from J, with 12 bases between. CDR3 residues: CATSDLVGAGNTGELFF. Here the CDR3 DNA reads TGTGCCACCAGTGATTTAGTTGGGGCAGGGAACACCGGGGAGCTGTTTTTT.

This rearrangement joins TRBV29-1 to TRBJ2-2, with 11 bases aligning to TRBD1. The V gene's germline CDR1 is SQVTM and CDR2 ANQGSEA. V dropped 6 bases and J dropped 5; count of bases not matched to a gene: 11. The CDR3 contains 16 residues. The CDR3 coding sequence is TGCAGCGTCGCAGGGACAGGGGGTATAGGAACCGGGGAGCTGTTTTTT. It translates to CSVAGTGGIGTGELFF.

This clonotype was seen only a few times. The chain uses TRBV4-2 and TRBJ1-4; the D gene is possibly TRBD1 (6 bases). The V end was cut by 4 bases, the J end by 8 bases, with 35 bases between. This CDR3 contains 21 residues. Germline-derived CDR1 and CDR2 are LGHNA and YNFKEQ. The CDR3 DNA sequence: TGTGCCAGCAGCCCAAACAGGGAGGGTGGTGTTAGAGCTGTCCTTCGGGAAAAACTGTTTTTT. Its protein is CASSPNREGGVRAVLREKLFF.

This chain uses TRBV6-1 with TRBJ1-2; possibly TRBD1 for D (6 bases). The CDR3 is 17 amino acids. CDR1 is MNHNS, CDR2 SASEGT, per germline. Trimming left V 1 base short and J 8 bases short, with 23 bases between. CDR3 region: CASSEVVTGSPAWGYTF. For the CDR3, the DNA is TGTGCCAGCAGTGAAGTAGTTACAGGGTCTCCGGCGTGGGGCTACACCTTC.

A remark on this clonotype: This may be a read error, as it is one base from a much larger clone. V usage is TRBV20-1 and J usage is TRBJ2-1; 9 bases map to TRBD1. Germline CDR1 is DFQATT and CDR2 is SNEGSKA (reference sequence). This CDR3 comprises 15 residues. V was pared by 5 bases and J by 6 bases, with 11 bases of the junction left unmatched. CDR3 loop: CSAGGWTGVGNEQFF. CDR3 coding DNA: TGCAGTGCTGGGGGCTGGACAGGGGTTGGCAATGAGCAGTTCTTC.

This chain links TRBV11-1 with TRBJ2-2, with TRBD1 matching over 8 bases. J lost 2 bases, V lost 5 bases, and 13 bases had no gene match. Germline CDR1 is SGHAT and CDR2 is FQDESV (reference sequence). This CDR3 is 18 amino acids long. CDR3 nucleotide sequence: TGTGCCAGCAGCCGCGGAGTACGAGGACAGGGCAACACCGGGGAGCTGTTTTTT. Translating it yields CASSRGVRGQGNTGELFF.

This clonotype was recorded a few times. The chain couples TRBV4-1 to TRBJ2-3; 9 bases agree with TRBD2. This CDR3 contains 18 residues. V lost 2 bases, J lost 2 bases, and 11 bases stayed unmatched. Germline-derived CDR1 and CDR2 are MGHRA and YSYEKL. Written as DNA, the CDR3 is TGCGCCAGCAGCCAAAGAGCTGGGCTAGCGGGGACCACAGATACGCAGTATTTT. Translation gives CASSQRAGLAGTTDTQYF.

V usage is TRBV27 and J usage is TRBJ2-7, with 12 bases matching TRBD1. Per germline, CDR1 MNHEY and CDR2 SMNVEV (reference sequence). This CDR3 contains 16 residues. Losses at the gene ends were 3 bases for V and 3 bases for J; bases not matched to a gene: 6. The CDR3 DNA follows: TGTGCCAGCAGTTTCGGGACAGGGGGCGGTAGCTACGAGCAGTACTTC. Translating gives CASSFGTGGGSYEQYF.

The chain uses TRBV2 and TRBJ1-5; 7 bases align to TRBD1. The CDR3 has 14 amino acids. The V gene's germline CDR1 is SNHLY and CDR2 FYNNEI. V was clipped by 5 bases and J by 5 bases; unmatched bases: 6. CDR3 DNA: TGTGCCAGCAGTTCGGACAGGACATATCAGCCCCAGCATTTT. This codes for CASSSDRTYQPQHF.

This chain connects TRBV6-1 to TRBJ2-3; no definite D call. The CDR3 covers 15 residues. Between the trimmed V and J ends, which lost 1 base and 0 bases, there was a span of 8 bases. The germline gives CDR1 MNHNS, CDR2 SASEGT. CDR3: CASSEVRASTDTQYF. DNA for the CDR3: TGTGCCAGCAGTGAAGTTAGGGCGAGCACAGATACGCAGTATTTT.

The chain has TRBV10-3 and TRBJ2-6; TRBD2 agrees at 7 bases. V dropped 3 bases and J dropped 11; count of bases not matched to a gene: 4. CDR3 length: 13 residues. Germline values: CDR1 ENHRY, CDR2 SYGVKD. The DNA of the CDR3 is TGTGCCATCAGTGATATAGCGGGTCACGTCCTGACTTTC. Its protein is CAISDIAGHVLTF.

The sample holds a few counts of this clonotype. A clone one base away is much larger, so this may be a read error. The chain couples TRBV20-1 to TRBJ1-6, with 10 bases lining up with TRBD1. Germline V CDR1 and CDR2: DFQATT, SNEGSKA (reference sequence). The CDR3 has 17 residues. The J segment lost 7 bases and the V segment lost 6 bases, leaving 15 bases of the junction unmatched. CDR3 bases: TGCAGTGCAAGGGACAGGGGACCATCGGGGGGAAATTCACCCCTCCACTTT. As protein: CSARDRGPSGGNSPLHF.

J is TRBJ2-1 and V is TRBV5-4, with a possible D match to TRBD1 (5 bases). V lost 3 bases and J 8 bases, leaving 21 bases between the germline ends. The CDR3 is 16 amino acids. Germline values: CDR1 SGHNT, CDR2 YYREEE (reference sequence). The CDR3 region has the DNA TGTGCCAGCAGCTCCAAGGACGTGATTCAGGGTTATGAGCAGTTCTTC. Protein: CASSSKDVIQGYEQFF.

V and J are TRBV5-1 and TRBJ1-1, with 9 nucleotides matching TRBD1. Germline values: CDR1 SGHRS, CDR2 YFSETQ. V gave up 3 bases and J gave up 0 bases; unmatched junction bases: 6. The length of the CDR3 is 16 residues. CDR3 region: CASSSWTGAMNTEAFF. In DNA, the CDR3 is TGCGCCAGCAGCTCCTGGACAGGGGCCATGAACACTGAAGCTTTCTTT.

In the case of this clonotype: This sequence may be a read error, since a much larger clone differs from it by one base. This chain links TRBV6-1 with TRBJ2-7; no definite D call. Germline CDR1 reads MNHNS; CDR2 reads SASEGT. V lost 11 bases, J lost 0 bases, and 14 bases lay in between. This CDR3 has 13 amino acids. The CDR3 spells CAAQTGGSYEQYF. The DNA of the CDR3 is TGTGCCGCACAGACCGGTGGCTCCTACGAGCAGTACTTC.